This T cell receptor beta chain was identified during a study of tumor and adjacent non-tumor tissue in lung cancer. The library came from three nested PCR rounds adapted from ARM-PCR protocols. TCRdb used MiXCR to reprocess the multiplex PCR reads, holding one entry per CDR3 protein. Found here are tens of thousands of distinct CDR3 sequences, around 76% of them singletons; the top ten hold 30% to 50%. V was pared by 5 bases and J by 15 bases, with 14 bases between. CDR3 length: 11 amino acids. Germline V gives CDR1 MNHNY, CDR2 SVGAGI (reference sequence). The template was RNA from unsorted bulk tissue. More than 3 cm separated this lung sample from the edge of the tumor.

This receptor was identified in a man between 65 and 85 years old with non-small cell lung cancer. Sequenced: distant non-tumor lung tissue. The chain employs TRBV6-6 and TRBJ1-5; the D gene is possibly TRBD1 (5 bases). CDR3 bases: TGTGCCAGCAGTGAGGACATGGTTACGCATTTT. Its translation is CASSEDMVTHF.